Below are 27 T cell receptor beta chains sequenced from a single sample in a study of early T cells in non-severe SARS-CoV-2 infection. TCRdb reprocessed the 5' RACE reads with MiXCR, giving one entry per CDR3 protein. Counted here are nearly 80,000 distinct CDR3 sequences, roughly 13% occurring once; the ten biggest clones make up around 1.1%. The source material was whole blood. The source of these receptors is an adult who was a healthcare worker with PCR-confirmed SARS-CoV-2 infection or an uninfected control (not recorded which).

The rearrangement uses TRBV12-3 or TRBV12-4 and TRBJ2-1, with D perhaps matching TRBD1 or TRBD2 (7 bases each). This CDR3 has 14 residues. V gave up 3 bases and J gave up 5 bases, with 11 bases separating them. DNA of the CDR3: TGTGCCAGCAGTTTGGCAGGGGGGGACAATGAGCAGTTCTTC. Protein sequence: CASSLAGGDNEQFF.

The chain employs TRBV5-4 and TRBJ1-1, with D possibly being TRBD1 (6 bases). The germline V gene has CDR1 SGHNT and CDR2 YYREEE (reference sequence). The CDR3 runs 17 residues. Deletions cut 0 bases from V and 6 bases from J, with 21 bases between. The CDR3 region has the DNA TGTGCCAGCAGCTTGGCCCCCCGGGGGCCCCGAGGGGCTGAAGCTTTCTTT. As protein: CASSLAPRGPRGAEAFF. Complete variable domain (other parts from reference TRBV5-4 and TRBJ1-1): ETGVTQSPTHLIKTRGQQVTLRCSSQSGHNTVSWYQQALGQGPQFIFQYYREEENGRGNFPPRFSGLQFPNYSSELNVNALELDDSALYLCASSLAPRGPRGAEAFFGQGTRLTVV.

The genes are TRBV5-1 and TRBJ2-7; TRBD2 agrees at 8 bases. V dropped 1 base and J dropped 2; count of bases not matched to a gene: 5. The CDR3 spans 15 residues. Germline CDR1 reads SGHRS; CDR2 reads YFSETQ. CDR3 region: CASSLSQGLAYEQYF. The CDR3 bases are TGCGCCAGCAGCTTGTCTCAGGGACTAGCCTACGAGCAGTACTTC.

Concerning this clonotype itself: The junction shows a germline mismatch at one end, possibly a read error. CDR3 DNA: TGTGTCAGCAGTTACGCAGCGGGAGGGCCTATGGATGAGCAGTTCTTC. It translates to CVSSYAAGGPMDEQFF. V and J are TRBV6-6 and TRBJ2-1; 10 bases match TRBD2. The germline gives CDR1 MNHNY, CDR2 SVGAGI (reference sequence). CDR3 length: 16 residues.

This chain joins TRBV9 and TRBJ2-1, with D possibly called TRBD1 or TRBD2 (5 bases each). Germline CDR1 reads SGDLS; CDR2 reads YYNGEE. V dropped 3 bases and J dropped 3 bases, with 13 bases sitting between them. The CDR3 is 15 amino acids. The DNA for the CDR3 is TGTGCCAGCAGCGAAACCGGGACCTACTACAATGAGCAGTTCTTC. This gives the protein CASSETGTYYNEQFF.

This clonotype occurred many times. The V gene is TRBV28, the J gene TRBJ1-5; D unclear. The CDR3 sequence is 12 residues long. Germline V gene sequence: CDR1 MDHEN, CDR2 SYDVKM. The V and J ends lost 7 bases and 4 bases respectively, with 8 bases between them. CDR3 sequence (DNA): TGTGCCAGCAATTGGAATAATCAGCCCCAGCATTTT. Amino acid sequence: CASNWNNQPQHF.

This clonotype was detected ten times or more. The genes are TRBV6-6 and TRBJ1-4; TRBD1 is a possible D gene (5 bases). V shed 6 bases and J shed 1 base, with 12 bases lying between them. Germline CDR1 MNHNY, CDR2 SVGAGI (reference sequence). This CDR3 contains 15 residues. CDR3 region: CASSRPDITNEKLFF. The CDR3 DNA follows: TGTGCCAGCAGCAGACCGGACATAACTAATGAAAAACTGTTTTTT.

Remarks on this clonotype: A read error may be the cause here, since a much bigger clone is one base away. This chain uses TRBV12-3 or TRBV12-4 with TRBJ1-1; unclear D gene. Trimming pared 6 bases from V and 4 bases from J, leaving 18 bases between. The CDR3 spans 15 residues. The CDR3 here is CASSGPPAGSTEAFF. The CDR3, as DNA: TGTGCCAGCAGCGGTCCCCCTGCGGGGAGCACTGAAGCTTTCTTT.

The V and J genes are TRBV29-1 and TRBJ2-1; D uncertain. Germline CDR1 is SQVTM and CDR2 is ANQGSEA. With 0 bases removed from V and 0 bases from J, the gap between germline ends came to 12 bases. The CDR3 has 16 residues. CDR3 nucleotides: TGCAGCGTTGAAGAGCGGCTCCTGAGCTCCTACAATGAGCAGTTCTTC. Protein product: CSVEERLLSSYNEQFF.

The V gene is TRBV29-1, the J gene TRBJ2-1; D is perhaps TRBD1 (6 bases). The germline V and J ends were trimmed by 7 bases and 7 bases, with 17 bases remaining between them. The CDR3 length is 13 residues. The germline V gene encodes CDR1 SQVTM and CDR2 ANQGSEA. CDR3 sequence: CSAPRGNRNEQFF. The CDR3 DNA reads as TGCAGCGCCCCGAGGGGGAATAGAAATGAGCAGTTCTTC.

This clonotype came up a few times. The chain uses TRBV10-2 and TRBJ1-4; the D gene is possibly TRBD1 (5 bases). Between the trimmed V and J ends, which lost 2 bases and 0 bases, there was a span of 10 bases. The V gene's germline CDR1 is WSHSY and CDR2 SAAADI. The length of the CDR3 is 16 residues. In DNA form, the CDR3 reads TGCGCCAGCAGTGAGGGAGCAGGGACAACTAATGAAAAACTGTTTTTT. Translated, it gives CASSEGAGTTNEKLFF.

This clonotype has a count of ten or more. J is TRBJ2-7 and V is TRBV6-5; D is undetermined. The CDR3 contains 13 residues. V lost 4 bases and J 3 bases, leaving 10 bases between the germline ends. Germline CDR1 is MNHEY and CDR2 is SVGAGI. The CDR3 sequence is CASSSDSGYEQYF. CDR3 coding DNA: TGTGCCAGCAGTTCAGACTCCGGCTACGAGCAGTACTTC.

This clonotype has just a few counts. The chain recombines TRBV5-1 with TRBJ2-3, with D perhaps TRBD1 (5 bases). The V gene's germline CDR1 is SGHRS and CDR2 YFSETQ. CDR3 length equals 17 residues. Between the trimmed V and J ends, which lost 4 bases and 3 bases, there was a span of 21 bases. The CDR3 spells CASSPGFRGSVTDTQYF. The CDR3 region has the DNA TGCGCCAGCAGCCCTGGTTTTAGGGGCTCAGTTACAGATACGCAGTATTTT.

The sample holds many counts of this clonotype. J is TRBJ2-5 and V is TRBV12-3 or TRBV12-4; either TRBD1 or TRBD2 may fit D (6 bases each). Trimming cost V 5 bases and J 5 bases, with 12 bases left between them. The CDR3 loop spans 13 amino acids. The CDR3 DNA is TGTGCCAGCAGTACTACAGGGAGGGAGACCCAGTACTTC. The encoded protein is CASSTTGRETQYF.

This clonotype was observed a handful of times. The V gene is TRBV18, the J gene TRBJ2-4; D uncertain. The germline CDR1 and CDR2 sequences are KGHSH and LQKENI. V was cut by 3 bases and J by 6 bases, with 6 bases left in between. The CDR3 runs to 12 residues. CDR3 DNA: TGTGCCAGCTCACCGGGAACAAACATTCAGTACTTC. Its protein product is CASSPGTNIQYF.

In its sample, this clonotype was seen many times. The chain couples TRBV6-2 or TRBV6-3 to TRBJ2-7; 11 nucleotides line up with TRBD2. Unmatched junction bases numbered 5, after V lost 6 bases and J lost 4 bases. The CDR3 runs 14 residues. The germline V gene has CDR1 MNHEY and CDR2 SVGEGT. CDR3 bases: TGTGCCAGCAGACTTACTAGCGGGGGATACGAGCAGTACTTC. This encodes CASRLTSGGYEQYF.

This clonotype came up many times. In DNA form, the CDR3 reads TGTGCCAGCAGCGGAACAGGGAGCGGCAAACTTGAGCAGTTCTTC. Translated: CASSGTGSGKLEQFF. The chain couples TRBV7-2 to TRBJ2-1, with TRBD1 as a possible D gene (6 bases). The CDR3 contains 15 residues. V lost 5 bases and J lost 9, with 20 bases in between. In germline, CDR1 is SGHTA, CDR2 FQGNSA.

CDR3 in amino acids: CASSQAAGHTGELFF. DNA for the CDR3: TGTGCCAGCAGCCAAGCCGCAGGGCACACCGGGGAGCTGTTTTTT. The chain couples TRBV6-6 to TRBJ2-2; TRBD1 might be the D (5 bases). V was trimmed by 6 bases and J by 3 bases, leaving 14 bases between them. CDR1 and CDR2 (germline): MNHNY, SVGAGI (reference sequence). CDR3 size: 15 residues.

This clonotype was recorded many times. This sequence joins TRBV7-9 and TRBJ2-2; 11 nucleotides agree with TRBD2. Germline-derived CDR1 and CDR2 are SEHNR and FQNEAQ (reference sequence). The CDR3 runs to 12 residues. With V trimmed by 11 bases and J by 9 bases, 5 bases remained unmatched. CDR3: CARGLADRELFF. CDR3 DNA sequence: TGTGCCCGGGGACTAGCGGACCGGGAGCTGTTTTTT.

This clonotype was recorded a few times. The chain links TRBV14 to TRBJ1-2; D is uncertain. V gave up 5 bases and J gave up 4 bases, with 11 bases separating them. The germline gives CDR1 SGHDN, CDR2 FVKESK. CDR3 length equals 13 residues. CDR3 in amino acids: CASSAGTFYGYTF. The CDR3 DNA sequence: TGTGCCAGCAGCGCCGGAACTTTCTATGGCTACACCTTC. Using reference TRBV14 and TRBJ1-2 for the parts outside the CDR3, the full variable domain is EAGVTQFPSHSVIEKGQTVTLRCDPISGHDNLYWYRRVMGKEIKFLLHFVKESKQDESGMPNNRFLAERTGGTYSTLKVQPAELEDSGVYFCASSAGTFYGYTFGSGTRLTVV.

This clonotype was picked up many times. The rearrangement joins TRBV5-5 to TRBJ2-5, with D perhaps TRBD1 (5 bases). Germline-derived CDR1 and CDR2 are SGHKS and YYEKEE (reference sequence). The CDR3 contains 17 residues. V gave up 3 bases and J gave up 1 base, with 19 bases separating them. In nucleotides, the CDR3 is TGTGCCAGCAGCTATGGGGCCGCAGGGATCATCCAAGAGACCCAGTACTTC. Protein product: CASSYGAAGIIQETQYF.

The chain carries TRBV6-6 and TRBJ2-3; D uncertain. The CDR3 consists of 15 residues. V lost 2 bases and J 0 bases, leaving 9 bases between the germline ends. CDR1 is MNHNY, CDR2 SVGAGI, per germline (reference sequence). The CDR3 spells CASSYRVGSTDTQYF. Here the CDR3 DNA reads TGTGCCAGCAGTTACAGAGTGGGTAGCACAGATACGCAGTATTTT.

The table lists this clonotype with many counts. V and J are TRBV7-2 and TRBJ1-2; 7 nucleotides line up with TRBD1. The ends lost 4 bases at V and 6 bases at J; junction bases unmatched: 8. Germline values: CDR1 SGHTA, CDR2 FQGNSA. There are 14 residues in the CDR3. The CDR3 bases are TGTGCCAGCAGCTCTGTTTTGCAGGGGGATGGCTACACCTTC. Translation gives CASSSVLQGDGYTF.

This clonotype has at least ten counts. The chain employs TRBV30 and TRBJ1-1; D not resolved. From germline, CDR1 is GTSNPN and CDR2 SVGIG (reference sequence). This CDR3 has 14 amino acids. V lost 2 bases, J lost 4 bases, and 14 bases lay in between. DNA of the CDR3: TGTGCCTGGAGTAAAGGTTTCGGAGTCACTGAAGCTTTCTTT. This translates into CAWSKGFGVTEAFF.

This clonotype was counted only a few times. This chain uses TRBV27 with TRBJ1-1; D gene unclear. This CDR3 contains 16 residues. Germline CDR1 is MNHEY and CDR2 is SMNVEV (reference sequence). The V end was cut by 5 bases, the J end by 3 bases, with 19 bases between. CDR3 residues: CASSPAAVRVDTEAFF. The CDR3 coding sequence is TGTGCCAGCAGTCCGGCGGCAGTTAGAGTAGACACTGAAGCTTTCTTT.

In its sample, this clonotype was seen a few times. The chain uses TRBV11-2 and TRBJ2-1; D is unresolved. With 3 bases removed from V and 4 bases from J, the gap between germline ends came to 10 bases. The CDR3 runs 14 residues. Germline assignment: CDR1 SGHAT and CDR2 FQNNGV. The chain's CDR3 is CASSLGTAYNEQFF. The CDR3 nucleotides read TGTGCCAGCAGCTTGGGTACGGCATACAATGAGCAGTTCTTC.

The chain uses TRBV6-2 or TRBV6-3 and TRBJ2-7; 7 bases align to TRBD1. The CDR3 covers 14 residues. CDR1 is MNHEY and CDR2 is SVGEGT in the germline V gene. The V segment lost 10 bases and the J segment 3 bases; nucleotides outside the gene matches: 12. The CDR3 loop is CAIRMRGPIYEQYF. In DNA form, the CDR3 reads TGTGCCATCCGGATGAGGGGGCCCATCTACGAGCAGTACTTC.